Listed below are T cell receptor beta chains from one sample, sequenced in a study of T cell responses to AZD1222 COVID-19 vaccine. The method was immunoSEQ multiplex PCR; TCRdb's version includes in-frame clones alone and lacks a portion of them. The sample gives about 130,000 clones, approximately 92% of which show up once; approximately 7% is in the top ten. The sample was peripheral blood, taken 28 days after the second AZD1222 dose. The source is an adult who received the AZD1222 COVID-19 vaccine. The CDR3 runs from the conserved cysteine through the conserved F or W. D genes are given only for firm matches. The size entry is marked missing in some rows and otherwise reads once, few, many or a size class.

.	TRBV4-3	TRBJ1-1	.	TGCGCCAGCAGCCAAGGAACAACAGGGTGGGGAAGGACTGAAGCTTTCTTT	CASSQGTTGWGRTEAFF
TRBD2	TRBV29-1	TRBJ2-1	.	TGCAGCGTCAACCGGGGGGGCCGGAACGGTGAGCAGTTCTTC	CSVNRGGRNGEQFF
.	TRBV28	TRBJ2-1	.	TGTGCCAGCATCACTCGGACGGAGGCCCCCAATGAGCAGTTCTTC	CASITRTEAPNEQFF
TRBD1	TRBV30	TRBJ2-2	.	TGTGCCTGGATTGGACAGGGGGTAAACACCGGGGAGCTGTTTTTT	CAWIGQGVNTGELFF
.	TRBV5-6	TRBJ2-7	.	TGTGCCAGCAGCCCCTGGGGACGGCCCTACGAGCAGTACTTC	CASSPWGRPYEQYF
.	TRBV12-3/TRBV12-4	TRBJ1-1	.	TGTGCCAGCAGTCGAGACAGGCTCACTGAAGCTTTCTTT	CASSRDRLTEAFF
.	TRBV7-6	TRBJ1-1	once	TGTGCCAGCAGCTTAGTCCCCAACACTGAAGCTTTCTTT	CASSLVPNTEAFF
TRBD2	TRBV4-3	TRBJ2-7	.	TGCGCCAGCAGCCAAGTACCCGCGGGGGGGATCCGCGAGCAGTACTTC	CASSQVPAGGIREQYF
.	TRBV5-5	TRBJ2-5	.	TGTGCCAGCAGCTTTGGGCAGATCCAAGAGACCCAGTACTTC	CASSFGQIQETQYF
.	TRBV7-9	TRBJ2-1	once	TGTGCCAGCAGCCACCGGACAGCTGCCTACAATGAGCAGTTCTTC	CASSHRTAAYNEQFF
.	TRBV4-1	TRBJ1-3	.	TGCGCCAGCAGCCTTTTACAGGGCCGCTCTGGAAACACCATATATTTT	CASSLLQGRSGNTIYF
.	TRBV5-6	TRBJ1-4	.	TGTGCCAGCAGCTTGGGTGCAACTAATGAAAAACTGTTTTTT	CASSLGATNEKLFF
.	TRBV19	TRBJ1-6	.	TGTGCCACCCAGCTGGTGGCGCATAATTCACCCCTCCACTTT	CATQLVAHNSPLHF
.	TRBV25-1	TRBJ1-4	.	TGTGCCAGCAGTGAATTTGCGGGGATAGGGGAAAAACTGTTTTTT	CASSEFAGIGEKLFF
TRBD1	TRBV7-2	TRBJ1-2	.	TGTGCCAGCTCCGATTTTGGACAGGGCCGGCGCTATGGCTACACCTTC	CASSDFGQGRRYGYTF
.	TRBV10-3	TRBJ1-4	.	TGTGCCATCAGTGAGCCGGGCAGGGGAATAGGGGAAAAACTGTTTTTT	CAISEPGRGIGEKLFF
.	TRBV5-4	TRBJ1-2	few	TGTGCCAGCAGGCTGGGAGGGGATCTGGGCTACACCTTC	CASRLGGDLGYTF
.	TRBV2	TRBJ2-7	.	TGTGCCAGCAGTGCTAATATCTGGGAGCAGTACTTC	CASSANIWEQYF
.	TRBV7-9	TRBJ1-6	.	TGTGCCAGCAGCTGGGCAGGACAGAGCTCCTATAATTCACCCCTCCACTTT	CASSWAGQSSYNSPLHF
TRBD2	TRBV6-6	TRBJ2-7	.	TGTGCCAGCAGTCCTGGACTAGCGGGGACCTACGAGCAGTACTTC	CASSPGLAGTYEQYF
.	TRBV3-1/TRBV3-2	TRBJ2-1	.	TGTGCCAGCAGCCATCGGGACATCCTCAATGAGCAGTTCTTC	CASSHRDILNEQFF
.	TRBV7-6	TRBJ2-2	.	TGTGCCAGCAGCCCCCAGGGCCACACGAACACCGGGGAGCTGTTTTTT	CASSPQGHTNTGELFF
TRBD2	TRBV6-2/TRBV6-3	TRBJ2-1	.	TGTGCCAGCAGTTACGGGGGAGGGTCCTACAATGAGCAGTTCTTC	CASSYGGGSYNEQFF
TRBD1	TRBV19	TRBJ2-7	.	TGTGCCAGTAGCACCTCCGGGACAGGGGAGTACGAGCAGTACTTC	CASSTSGTGEYEQYF
.	TRBV11-2	TRBJ1-2	.	TGTGCCAGCAGCTTAGACTCCCCCGGGTTCTATGGCTACACCTTC	CASSLDSPGFYGYTF
.	TRBV30	TRBJ1-2	once	TGTGCCTGGAGTAGGGCTAACTATGGCTACACCTTC	CAWSRANYGYTF
.	TRBV4-2	TRBJ1-5	.	TGTGCCAGCAGCCAGGGGAACGGGATACATCAGCCCCAGCATTTT	CASSQGNGIHQPQHF
TRBD1	TRBV7-9	TRBJ1-2	.	TGTGCCAGCAGCGGGGACAGGGGAAATTTAATCTATGGCTACACCTTC	CASSGDRGNLIYGYTF
.	TRBV19	TRBJ1-1	.	TGTGCCAGTAGTATGGAGGGGGGGGGAACGGCGGCTTTCTTT	CASSMEGGGTAAFF
.	TRBV19	TRBJ1-5	.	TGTGCCAGTAGTGTGCAGGGCGGCAATCAGCCCCAGCATTTT	CASSVQGGNQPQHF
.	TRBV19	TRBJ1-1	.	TGTGCCAGTAGTCCCCCCTTGCAAGGGATGTACACTGAAGCTTTCTTT	CASSPPLQGMYTEAFF
.	TRBV6-2/TRBV6-3	TRBJ1-2	.	TGTGCCAGCAGTCCCCGGACGCTAAGCATGCTTGGCTACACCTTC	CASSPRTLSMLGYTF
TRBD1	TRBV5-1	TRBJ1-4	few	TGCGCCAGCAGCACGGGGACAGGGGGCTCGGGAGAAAAACTGTTTTTT	CASSTGTGGSGEKLFF
.	TRBV30	TRBJ1-1	.	TGTGCCGTCCTTGGTACTGAAGCTTTCTTT	CAVLGTEAFF
TRBD1	TRBV5-4	TRBJ1-2	.	TGTGCCAGCAGCCGACAGGGGGAACGCAACTATGGCTACACCTTC	CASSRQGERNYGYTF
TRBD1	TRBV10-3	TRBJ2-7	.	TGTGCCATCAGTGAATCGGACAGGTTGACCTACGAGCAGTACTTC	CAISESDRLTYEQYF
.	TRBV7-2	TRBJ1-2	.	TGTGCCAGCAGCTTAGCAATGATAGGACAAAACTATGGCTACACCTTC	CASSLAMIGQNYGYTF
.	TRBV14	TRBJ2-4	.	TGTGCCAGCAGCCAAGTCGCAGGGCCAAACATTCAGTACTTC	CASSQVAGPNIQYF
.	TRBV7-3	TRBJ2-5	.	TGTGCCAGCAGCTTAGGCGGACAAGAGACCCAGTACTTC	CASSLGGQETQYF
TRBD1	TRBV6-5	TRBJ2-7	.	TGTGCCAGCAGTACTCCCCGGGACAGGTACGAGCAGTACTTC	CASSTPRDRYEQYF
.	TRBV6-1	TRBJ1-1	.	TGTGCCAGCAGTGAGGACACTGAAGCTTTCTTT	CASSEDTEAFF
TRBD1	TRBV29-1	TRBJ1-1	.	TGCAGCGTTGAAGTAGTACAGGGGTGGACTGAAGCTTTCTTT	CSVEVVQGWTEAFF
TRBD1	TRBV5-8	TRBJ1-1	.	TGTGCCAGCAGCTTAGGGACAGAGATTGAAGCTTTCTTT	CASSLGTEIEAFF
.	TRBV7-8	TRBJ1-1	.	TGTGCCAGCAGCGGCCAGGGGAGGACTGAAGCTTTCTTT	CASSGQGRTEAFF
.	TRBV19	TRBJ1-6	.	TGTGCCAGTAGTAAATCCTGGGACGGTACTAATTCACCCCTCCACTTT	CASSKSWDGTNSPLHF
.	TRBV6-5	TRBJ1-3	.	TGTGCCAGCGGGGGTTCATCTGGAAACACCATATATTTT	CASGGSSGNTIYF
TRBD1	TRBV7-2	TRBJ1-5	once	TGTGCCAGCAGCTTAGGCCGGACAGGGTTTGGTCAGCCCCAGCATTTT	CASSLGRTGFGQPQHF
.	TRBV11-2	TRBJ2-3	.	TGTGCCAGCAGCTTACCAGGGGCCCCAGATACGCAGTATTTT	CASSLPGAPDTQYF
.	TRBV5-1	TRBJ2-5	.	TGCGCCAGCAGCCCGACCCTAATGGAGACCCAGTACTTC	CASSPTLMETQYF
TRBD1	TRBV6-5	TRBJ1-1	.	TGTGCCAGCAGTTACACGGGACAGGGGGCCACTGAAGCTTTCTTT	CASSYTGQGATEAFF
.	TRBV19	TRBJ1-1	.	TGTGCCAGTACCCCCGGGACCGCCAAGGACACTGAAGCTTTCTTT	CASTPGTAKDTEAFF
.	TRBV10-3	TRBJ2-2	.	TGTGCCATCAGAGGCATCGGGGGCTCGAACACCGGGGAGCTGTTTTTT	CAIRGIGGSNTGELFF
.	TRBV5-5	TRBJ1-2	.	TGTGCCAGCAGTCGAGGGTCAGGGAATAACCCCTATGGCTACACCTTC	CASSRGSGNNPYGYTF
.	TRBV19	TRBJ1-5	once	TGTGCCAGTAATGGGGCTTTTAGCAATCAGCCCCAGCATTTT	CASNGAFSNQPQHF
.	TRBV13	TRBJ1-3	.	TGTGCCAGCGGAGATGTAGACTCTGGAAACACCATATATTTT	CASGDVDSGNTIYF
.	TRBV7-3	TRBJ2-1	.	TGTGCCAGCAGCTTAGTCGGGGGGCCTGTAGATGAGCAGTTCTTC	CASSLVGGPVDEQFF
TRBD2	TRBV7-2	TRBJ2-3	.	TGTGCCAGCAGCTTGATAGCACCCACTAGCGGGGGCACAGATACGCAGTATTTT	CASSLIAPTSGGTDTQYF
.	TRBV7-2	TRBJ2-1	.	TGTGCCAGCAGCTTAGTTGTGGGGGGCTCCTACAATGAGCAGTTCTTC	CASSLVVGGSYNEQFF
TRBD1	TRBV7-9	TRBJ2-6	.	TGTGCCAGCAGCGGGGACAGGGTAGCTGGGGCCAACGTCCTGACTTTC	CASSGDRVAGANVLTF
.	TRBV6-6	TRBJ2-7	.	TGTGCCAGCAGTTACCAGGGACAGCAGTACTTC	CASSYQGQQYF